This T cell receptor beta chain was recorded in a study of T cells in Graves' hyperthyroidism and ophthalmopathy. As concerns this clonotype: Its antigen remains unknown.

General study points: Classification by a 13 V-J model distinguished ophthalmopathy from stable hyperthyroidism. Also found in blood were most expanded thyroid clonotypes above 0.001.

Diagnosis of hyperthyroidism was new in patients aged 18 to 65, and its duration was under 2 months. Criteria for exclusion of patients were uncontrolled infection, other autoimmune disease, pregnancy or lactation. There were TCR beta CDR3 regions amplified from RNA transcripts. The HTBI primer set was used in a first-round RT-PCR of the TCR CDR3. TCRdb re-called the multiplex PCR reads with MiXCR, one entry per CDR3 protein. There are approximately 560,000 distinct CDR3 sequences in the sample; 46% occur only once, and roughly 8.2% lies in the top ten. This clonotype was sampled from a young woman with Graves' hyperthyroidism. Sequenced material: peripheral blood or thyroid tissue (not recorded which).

CDR3 sequence reads: CSAREGQGNTIYF. In DNA, the CDR3 is TGCAGTGCTAGAGAAGGACAGGGAAACACCATATATTTT. The genes are TRBV20-1 and TRBJ1-3; weak D call: TRBD1 (6 bases). Trimming cost V 0 bases and J 4 bases, with 7 bases left between them. CDR1 is DFQATT and CDR2 is SNEGSKA in the germline V gene (reference sequence). This CDR3 spans 13 amino acids.